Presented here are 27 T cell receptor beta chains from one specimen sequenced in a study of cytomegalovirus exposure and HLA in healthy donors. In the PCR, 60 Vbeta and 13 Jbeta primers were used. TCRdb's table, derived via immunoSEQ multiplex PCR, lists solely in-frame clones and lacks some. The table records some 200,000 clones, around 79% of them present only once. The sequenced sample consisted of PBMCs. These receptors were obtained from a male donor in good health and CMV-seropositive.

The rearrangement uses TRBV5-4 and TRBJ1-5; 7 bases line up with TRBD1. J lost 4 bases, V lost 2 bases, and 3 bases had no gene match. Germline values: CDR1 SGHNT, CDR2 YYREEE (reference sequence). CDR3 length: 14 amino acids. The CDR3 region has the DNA TGTGCCAGCAGCTTAGGGGGCCCTAATCAGCCCCAGCATTTT. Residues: CASSLGGPNQPQHF.

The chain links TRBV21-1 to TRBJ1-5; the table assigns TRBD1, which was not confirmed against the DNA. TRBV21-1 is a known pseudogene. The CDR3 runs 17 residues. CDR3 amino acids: CASSRPFWTRSNQPQHF. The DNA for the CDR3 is TGTGCCAGCAGCAGACCCTTTTGGACACGTAGCAATCAGCCCCAGCATTTT.

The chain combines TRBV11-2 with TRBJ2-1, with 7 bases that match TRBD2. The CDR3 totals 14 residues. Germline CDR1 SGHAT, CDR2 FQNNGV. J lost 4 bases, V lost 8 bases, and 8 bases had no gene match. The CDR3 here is CASLRDYQYNEQFF. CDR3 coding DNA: TGTGCCAGCTTACGGGACTATCAATACAATGAGCAGTTCTTC.

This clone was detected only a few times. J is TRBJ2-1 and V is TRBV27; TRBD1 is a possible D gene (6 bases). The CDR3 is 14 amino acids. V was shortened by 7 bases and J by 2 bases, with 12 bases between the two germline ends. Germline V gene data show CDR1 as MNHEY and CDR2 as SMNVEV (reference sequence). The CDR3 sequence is CASTPGQTYNEQFF. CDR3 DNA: TGTGCCAGCACACCGGGACAAACCTACAATGAGCAGTTCTTC.

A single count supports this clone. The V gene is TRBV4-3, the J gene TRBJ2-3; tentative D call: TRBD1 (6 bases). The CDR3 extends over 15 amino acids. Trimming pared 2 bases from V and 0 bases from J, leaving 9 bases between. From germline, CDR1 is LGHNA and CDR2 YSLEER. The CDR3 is CASSQIGQSTDTQYF. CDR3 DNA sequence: TGCGCCAGCAGCCAAATCGGACAGAGCACAGATACGCAGTATTTT.

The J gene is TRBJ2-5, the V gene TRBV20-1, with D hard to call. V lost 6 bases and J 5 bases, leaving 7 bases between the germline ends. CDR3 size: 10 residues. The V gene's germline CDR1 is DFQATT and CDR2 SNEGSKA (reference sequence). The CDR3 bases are TGCAGTGCGCCTATTGAGACCCAGTACTTC. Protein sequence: CSAPIETQYF.

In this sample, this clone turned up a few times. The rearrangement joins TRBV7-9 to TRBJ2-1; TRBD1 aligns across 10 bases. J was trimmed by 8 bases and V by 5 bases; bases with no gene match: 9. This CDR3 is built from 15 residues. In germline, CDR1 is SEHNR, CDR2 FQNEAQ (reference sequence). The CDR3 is CASSRVGQGIDEQFF. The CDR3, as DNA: TGTGCCAGCAGCCGAGTGGGACAGGGGATCGATGAGCAGTTCTTC.

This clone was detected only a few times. DNA of the CDR3: TGTGCCATCAGTGTGGGGGGCACTGAAGCTTTCTTT. Translated, it gives CAISVGGTEAFF. V usage is TRBV10-3 and J usage is TRBJ1-1, with D possibly matching TRBD1 (5 bases). Trimming removed 4 bases at V and 4 bases at J, with 7 bases between. CDR1 and CDR2 from the germline V gene are ENHRY and SYGVKD. The CDR3 loop spans 12 amino acids.

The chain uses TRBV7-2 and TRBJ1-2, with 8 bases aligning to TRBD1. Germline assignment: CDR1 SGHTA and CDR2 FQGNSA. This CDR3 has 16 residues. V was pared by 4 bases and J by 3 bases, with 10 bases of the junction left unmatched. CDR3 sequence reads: CASSSYPTGADYGYTF. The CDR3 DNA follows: TGTGCCAGCAGCTCTTATCCGACAGGGGCGGACTATGGCTACACCTTC. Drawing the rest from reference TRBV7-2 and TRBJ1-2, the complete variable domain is GAGVSQSPSNKVTEKGKDVELRCDPISGHTALYWYRQSLGQGLEFLIYFQGNSAPDKSGLPSDRFSAERTGGSVSTLTIQRTQQEDSAVYLCASSSYPTGADYGYTFGSGTRLTVV.

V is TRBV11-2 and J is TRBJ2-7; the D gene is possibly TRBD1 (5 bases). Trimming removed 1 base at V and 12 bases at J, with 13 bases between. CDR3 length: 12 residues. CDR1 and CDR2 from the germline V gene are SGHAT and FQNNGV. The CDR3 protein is CASSLARSQGYF. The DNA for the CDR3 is TGTGCCAGCAGCTTAGCCCGCAGTCAGGGGTACTTC.

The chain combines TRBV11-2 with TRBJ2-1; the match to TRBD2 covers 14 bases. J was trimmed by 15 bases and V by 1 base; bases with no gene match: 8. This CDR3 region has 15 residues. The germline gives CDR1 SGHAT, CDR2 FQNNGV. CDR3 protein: CASSLVVTSGGGWFF. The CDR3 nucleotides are TGTGCCAGCAGCTTAGTGGTGACTAGCGGGGGGGGGTGGTTCTTC.

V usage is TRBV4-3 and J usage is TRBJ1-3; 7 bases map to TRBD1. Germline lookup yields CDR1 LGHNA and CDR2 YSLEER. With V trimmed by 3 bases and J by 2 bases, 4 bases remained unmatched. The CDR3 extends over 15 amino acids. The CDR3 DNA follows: TGCGCCAGCAGCCACCTGACAGGGACTGGAAACACCATATATTTT. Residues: CASSHLTGTGNTIYF.

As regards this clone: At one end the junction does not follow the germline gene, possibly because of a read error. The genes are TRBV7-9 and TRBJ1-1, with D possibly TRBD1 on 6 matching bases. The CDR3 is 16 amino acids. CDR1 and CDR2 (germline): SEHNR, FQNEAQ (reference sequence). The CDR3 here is CSSSPSSLGTQGKAFF. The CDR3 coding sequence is TGTTCCAGCAGCCCAAGTTCCCTGGGGACACAAGGTAAAGCTTTCTTT.

The CDR3, as DNA: TGTGCCAGCAAAGAGCGGGCGGGATACAATGAGCAGTTCTTC. The encoded protein is CASKERAGYNEQFF. The genes are TRBV28 and TRBJ2-1; a possible D gene is TRBD2 (6 bases). CDR1 and CDR2 (germline): MDHEN, SYDVKM. The CDR3 spans 14 residues. Trimming pared 7 bases from V and 4 bases from J, leaving 14 bases between. Drawing the rest from reference TRBV28 and TRBJ2-1, the complete variable domain is DVKVTQSSRYLVKRTGEKVFLECVQDMDHENMFWYRQDPGLGLRLIYFSYDVKMKEKGDIPEGYSVSREKKERFSLILESASTNQTSMYLCASKERAGYNEQFFGPGTRLTVL.

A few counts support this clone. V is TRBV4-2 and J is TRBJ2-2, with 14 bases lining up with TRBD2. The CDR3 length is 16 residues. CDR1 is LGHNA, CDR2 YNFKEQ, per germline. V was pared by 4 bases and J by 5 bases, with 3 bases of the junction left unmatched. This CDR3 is CASSLGTSGRTGELFF. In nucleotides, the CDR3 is TGTGCCAGCAGCCTAGGGACTAGCGGGAGAACCGGGGAGCTGTTTTTT.

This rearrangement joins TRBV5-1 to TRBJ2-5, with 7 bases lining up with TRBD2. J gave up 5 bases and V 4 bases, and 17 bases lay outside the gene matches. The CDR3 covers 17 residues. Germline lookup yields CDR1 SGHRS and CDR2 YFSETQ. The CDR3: CASSLGTFLGRAETQYF. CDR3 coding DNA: TGCGCCAGCAGCCTAGGGACGTTTTTGGGGAGGGCGGAGACCCAGTACTTC.

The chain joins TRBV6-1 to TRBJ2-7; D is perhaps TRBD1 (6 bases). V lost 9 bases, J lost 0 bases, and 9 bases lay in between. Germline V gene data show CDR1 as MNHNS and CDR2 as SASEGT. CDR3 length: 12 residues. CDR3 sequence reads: CASWDTSYEQYF. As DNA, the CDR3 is TGTGCCAGTTGGGACACCTCCTACGAGCAGTACTTC.

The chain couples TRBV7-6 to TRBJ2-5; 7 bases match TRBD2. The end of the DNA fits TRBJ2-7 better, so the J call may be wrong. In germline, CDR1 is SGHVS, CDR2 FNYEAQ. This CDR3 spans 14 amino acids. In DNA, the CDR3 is TGTGCCAGCAGCCCCCGCGGGAGCTCCTACGAGCAGTACTTC. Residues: CASSPRGSSYEQYF.

CDR3 protein: CASSEKGTEAFF. The DNA of the CDR3 is TGTGCCAGCAGTGAGAAGGGGACTGAAGCTTTCTTT. The chain has TRBV6-1 and TRBJ1-1; the D gene is possibly TRBD1 (5 bases). Germline V gives CDR1 MNHNS, CDR2 SASEGT. The length of the CDR3 is 12 residues. Trimming left V 3 bases short and J 5 bases short, with 7 bases between.

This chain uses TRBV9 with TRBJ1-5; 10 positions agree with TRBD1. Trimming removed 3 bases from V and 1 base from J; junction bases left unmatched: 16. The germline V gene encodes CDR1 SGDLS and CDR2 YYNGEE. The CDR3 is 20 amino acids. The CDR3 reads CASSDQGQGKGGTSNQPQHF. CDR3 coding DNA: TGTGCCAGCAGCGATCAGGGACAGGGGAAGGGGGGAACAAGCAATCAGCCCCAGCATTTT.

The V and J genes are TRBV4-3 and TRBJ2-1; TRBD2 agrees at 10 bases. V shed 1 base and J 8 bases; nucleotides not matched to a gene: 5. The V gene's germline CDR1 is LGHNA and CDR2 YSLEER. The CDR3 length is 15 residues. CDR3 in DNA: TGCGCCAGCAGCCAAGGGTTAGCGGGAGGCTATGAGCAGTTCTTC. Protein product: CASSQGLAGGYEQFF.

The CDR3 coding sequence is TGTGCCAGCAGCTTCCAGGGGGAAGAGACCCAGTACTTC. Translation gives CASSFQGEETQYF. The chain combines TRBV7-3 with TRBJ2-5, with 7 positions matching TRBD1. There are 13 residues in the CDR3. Losses at the gene ends were 3 bases for V and 3 bases for J; bases not matched to a gene: 1. CDR1 and CDR2 (germline): SGHTA, FQGTGA.

CDR3 amino acids: CATSRDRGPYSYEQYF. The CDR3 bases are TGTGCCACCAGCAGAGATAGGGGCCCCTATTCCTACGAGCAGTACTTC. V usage is TRBV15 and J usage is TRBJ2-7; the D gene is possibly TRBD1 (5 bases). CDR3 length equals 16 residues. Germline V gives CDR1 LNHNV, CDR2 YYDKDF (reference sequence). The V gene lost 0 bases and the J gene lost 1 base, with 13 bases spanning the gap.

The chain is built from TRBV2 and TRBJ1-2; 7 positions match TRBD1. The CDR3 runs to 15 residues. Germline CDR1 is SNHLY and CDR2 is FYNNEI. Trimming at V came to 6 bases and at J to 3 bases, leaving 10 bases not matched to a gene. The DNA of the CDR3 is TGTGCCAGCAGCGGGACGTCTACAGGGGACTATGGCTACACCTTC. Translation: CASSGTSTGDYGYTF.

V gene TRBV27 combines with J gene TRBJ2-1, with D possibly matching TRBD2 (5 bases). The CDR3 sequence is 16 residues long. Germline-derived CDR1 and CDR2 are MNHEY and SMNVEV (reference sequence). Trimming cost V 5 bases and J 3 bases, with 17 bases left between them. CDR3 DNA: TGTGCCAGCAGTACGTCCCCTACTAGGAACTACAATGAGCAGTTCTTC. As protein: CASSTSPTRNYNEQFF.

In DNA form, the CDR3 reads TGTGCCAGCTCACCAAGTCGGTCCAACGAGCAGTACTTC. It is translated as CASSPSRSNEQYF. The J gene is TRBJ2-7, the V gene TRBV18; D remains unclear. This CDR3 is 13 amino acids long. Germline CDR1 and CDR2: KGHSH and LQKENI. Trimming pared 2 bases from V and 5 bases from J, leaving 10 bases between.

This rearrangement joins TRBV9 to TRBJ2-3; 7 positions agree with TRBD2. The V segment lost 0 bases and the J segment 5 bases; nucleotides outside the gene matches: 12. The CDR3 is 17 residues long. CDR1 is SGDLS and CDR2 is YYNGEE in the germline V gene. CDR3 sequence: CASSVGRGRAYKDTQYF. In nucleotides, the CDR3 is TGTGCCAGCAGCGTAGGTCGTGGGAGGGCCTACAAAGATACGCAGTATTTT.